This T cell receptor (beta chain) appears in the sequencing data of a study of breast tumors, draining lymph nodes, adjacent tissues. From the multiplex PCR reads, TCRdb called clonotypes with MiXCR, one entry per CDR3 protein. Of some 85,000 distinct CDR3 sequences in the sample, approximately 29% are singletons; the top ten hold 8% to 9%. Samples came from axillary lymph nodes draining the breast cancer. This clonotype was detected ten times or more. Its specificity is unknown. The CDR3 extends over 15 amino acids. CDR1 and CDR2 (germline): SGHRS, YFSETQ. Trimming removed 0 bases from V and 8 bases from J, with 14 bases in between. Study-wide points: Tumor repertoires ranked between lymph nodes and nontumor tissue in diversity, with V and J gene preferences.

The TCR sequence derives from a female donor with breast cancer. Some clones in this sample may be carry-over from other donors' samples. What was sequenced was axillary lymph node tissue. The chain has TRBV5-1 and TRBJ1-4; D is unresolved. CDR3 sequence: CASSLETAAGEKLFF. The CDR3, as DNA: TGCGCCAGCAGCTTGGAAACAGCCGCCGGAGAAAAACTGTTTTTT.